The rows below give T cell receptor beta chains drawn from one sample of a study of vaccination effects on CD4 cells after COVID-19. Clones were read by immunoSEQ multiplex PCR, and TCRdb kept only the in-frame ones, dropping some. The sample shows some 20,000 clones, 70% of them seen only once. For these TCRs, the target antigens are not known. The specimen comprised CD4+ T cells from PBMCs cultured with HCoV-229E spike peptides, sampled before COVID-19 vaccination. These receptors originate from a human donor who received a COVID-19 vaccine. CDR3s include the opening cysteine and the closing phenylalanine or tryptophan. The order of the fields is J gene, CDR3 length, V gene, D gene, clone size, CDR3 DNA, CDR3 protein. D genes are given only for firm matches. Clone size is given for some rows only: seen once, a few or many times, or a class if the clone is expanded.

J gene: TRBJ1-5; CDR3 length: 14; V gene: TRBV6-5; D gene: NA; clone size: NA; CDR3 DNA: TGTGCCAGCAGTATCGGGGCCGTGGCGCAACCCCAGCATTTT; CDR3 protein: CASSIGAVAQPQHF
J gene: TRBJ2-2; CDR3 length: 18; V gene: TRBV5-1; D gene: TRBD2; clone size: NA; CDR3 DNA: TGCGCCAGCAGCTTTCCCCGGACTAGCGGGGAAAACACCGGGGAGCTGTTTTTT; CDR3 protein: CASSFPRTSGENTGELFF
J gene: TRBJ2-2; CDR3 length: 16; V gene: TRBV2; D gene: TRBD2; clone size: NA; CDR3 DNA: TGTGCCAGCAAAGCCCAGGGACTAGCGAACACCGGGGAGCTGTTTTTT; CDR3 protein: CASKAQGLANTGELFF
J gene: TRBJ2-1; CDR3 length: 17; V gene: TRBV7-9; D gene: TRBD2; clone size: NA; CDR3 DNA: TGTGCCAGCAGCTTAGCGCAAGGACTAGCGGGAGTTCTTGAGCAGTTCTTC; CDR3 protein: CASSLAQGLAGVLEQFF
J gene: TRBJ2-5; CDR3 length: 12; V gene: TRBV6-6; D gene: NA; clone size: once; CDR3 DNA: TGTGCCAGCAGTTACGGCGGCGAGACCCAGTACTTC; CDR3 protein: CASSYGGETQYF
J gene: TRBJ1-1; CDR3 length: 14; V gene: TRBV29-1; D gene: NA; clone size: NA; CDR3 DNA: TGCAGCGTTGAAGAGCCGGGGTCTTTCACTGAAGCTTTCTTT; CDR3 protein: CSVEEPGSFTEAFF
J gene: TRBJ2-7; CDR3 length: 13; V gene: TRBV10-3; D gene: NA; clone size: NA; CDR3 DNA: TGTGCCATCTATCGCGAGGGGGGAGGCGAGCAGTACTTC; CDR3 protein: CAIYREGGGEQYF
J gene: TRBJ1-1; CDR3 length: 15; V gene: TRBV2; D gene: NA; clone size: few; CDR3 DNA: TGTGCCAGCAGAACGGCATCGGGAATGAACACTGAAGCTTTCTTT; CDR3 protein: CASRTASGMNTEAFF
J gene: TRBJ2-5; CDR3 length: 15; V gene: TRBV11-2; D gene: NA; clone size: NA; CDR3 DNA: TGTGCCAGCACCTTTACGAGGACAGTGGGAGAGACCCAGTACTTC; CDR3 protein: CASTFTRTVGETQYF
J gene: TRBJ1-3; CDR3 length: 14; V gene: TRBV11-2; D gene: TRBD1; clone size: NA; CDR3 DNA: TGTGCCAGCAGCCCCGGGACAGGGGGAAACACCATATATTTT; CDR3 protein: CASSPGTGGNTIYF
J gene: TRBJ2-6; CDR3 length: 16; V gene: TRBV5-4; D gene: NA; clone size: NA; CDR3 DNA: TGTGCCAGCAGCTCCTTAGGGGTCTCTGGGGCCAACGTCCTGACTTTC; CDR3 protein: CASSSLGVSGANVLTF
J gene: TRBJ2-5; CDR3 length: 15; V gene: TRBV10-2; D gene: TRBD2; clone size: NA; CDR3 DNA: TGCGCCAGCAGTGATACTAGCGGGGGGGAGGAGACCCAGTACTTC; CDR3 protein: CASSDTSGGEETQYF
J gene: TRBJ1-2; CDR3 length: 12; V gene: TRBV5-1; D gene: NA; clone size: few; CDR3 DNA: TGCGCCAGCAGCCTACAGGGAACAGGCTACACCTTC; CDR3 protein: CASSLQGTGYTF
J gene: TRBJ2-7; CDR3 length: 15; V gene: TRBV6-5; D gene: TRBD2; clone size: NA; CDR3 DNA: TGTGCCAGCTCCTTACTAGCGGGGGCGGGTATCGAGCAGTACTTC; CDR3 protein: CASSLLAGAGIEQYF
J gene: TRBJ2-5; CDR3 length: 17; V gene: TRBV4-1; D gene: TRBD2; clone size: once; CDR3 DNA: TGCGCCAGCAGCCAAGGCGGTTTAGCGGGGTTCCAAGAGACCCAGTACTTC; CDR3 protein: CASSQGGLAGFQETQYF
J gene: TRBJ1-6; CDR3 length: 15; V gene: TRBV9; D gene: NA; clone size: NA; CDR3 DNA: TGTGCCAGCAGCGTAGAAGGCAGTATCAATTCACCCCTCCACTTT; CDR3 protein: CASSVEGSINSPLHF
J gene: TRBJ1-1; CDR3 length: 13; V gene: TRBV19; D gene: NA; clone size: NA; CDR3 DNA: TGTGCCAGTAGTTCTTACATGAACACTGAAGCTTTCTTT; CDR3 protein: CASSSYMNTEAFF
J gene: TRBJ1-5; CDR3 length: 15; V gene: TRBV9; D gene: TRBD1; clone size: NA; CDR3 DNA: TGTGCCAGCAGCGTTGGGACAGTAAGCAATCAGCCCCAGCATTTT; CDR3 protein: CASSVGTVSNQPQHF
J gene: TRBJ2-7; CDR3 length: 12; V gene: TRBV29-1; D gene: NA; clone size: once; CDR3 DNA: TGCAGCGTTGCGGGCGGGGCCTACGAGCAGTACTTC; CDR3 protein: CSVAGGAYEQYF
J gene: TRBJ1-1; CDR3 length: 16; V gene: TRBV19; D gene: NA; clone size: NA; CDR3 DNA: TGTGCCAGTACCCCACTGGGGGAGTTGGTGAACACTGAAGCTTTCTTT; CDR3 protein: CASTPLGELVNTEAFF
J gene: TRBJ2-3; CDR3 length: 14; V gene: TRBV10-1; D gene: TRBD2; clone size: few; CDR3 DNA: TGCGCCAGCAGTGAGTCGTGGGGGGGAGATACGCAGTATTTT; CDR3 protein: CASSESWGGDTQYF
J gene: TRBJ2-2; CDR3 length: 14; V gene: TRBV18; D gene: NA; clone size: once; CDR3 DNA: TGTGCCAGCTCATCCGGGCTTAATACCGGGGAGCTGTTTTTT; CDR3 protein: CASSSGLNTGELFF
J gene: TRBJ1-1; CDR3 length: 13; V gene: TRBV30; D gene: NA; clone size: few; CDR3 DNA: TGTGCCTCGTCAACAGGGTTGAACACTGAAGCTTTCTTT; CDR3 protein: CASSTGLNTEAFF
J gene: TRBJ1-1; CDR3 length: 12; V gene: TRBV6-5; D gene: NA; clone size: NA; CDR3 DNA: TGTGCCAGCAATCCCTCGGGAGCTGAAGCTTTCTTT; CDR3 protein: CASNPSGAEAFF
J gene: TRBJ2-6; CDR3 length: 17; V gene: TRBV10-2; D gene: NA; clone size: NA; CDR3 DNA: TGCGCCAGCAGTGAGCGACCCAGGGAATCTGGGGCCAACGTCCTGACTTTC; CDR3 protein: CASSERPRESGANVLTF
J gene: TRBJ1-3; CDR3 length: 12; V gene: TRBV2; D gene: NA; clone size: few; CDR3 DNA: TGTGCCAGCAGAGACAATGGAAACACCATATATTTT; CDR3 protein: CASRDNGNTIYF